This T cell receptor beta chain was identified in a study of a mutant IDH1 vaccine in newly diagnosed glioma. Overall study context: Patients' prior therapy spanned radiotherapy, temozolomide, or both; most underwent both. Study-level findings and limits: Whatever changes occurred in top peripheral T cell clonotypes seemed unrelated to pseudoprogression. Patients showed vaccine-induced immune responses at a rate of around 94%.

As concerns this clone: Its cognate antigen is unknown.

Time point: baseline, week 1 (first vaccination visit). Treatment reported: pre-vaccination baseline after standard-of-care therapy. Donors' newly diagnosed IDH1-mutant WHO grade 3 or 4 astrocytomas lacked nuclear ATRX. Sequenced by immunoSEQ multiplex PCR; TCRdb stores in-frame clones only, minus some. The table shows over 75,000 clones, with approximately 90% occurring only once. V was pared by 6 bases and J by 2 bases, with 4 bases of the junction left unmatched. This CDR3 comprises 15 residues. CDR1 is MDHEN, CDR2 SYDVKM, per germline. The sequence was obtained from a woman in her fifties or sixties with glioma. This chain links TRBV28 with TRBJ2-1, with TRBD1 identical over 10 bases. This specimen consisted of PBMCs, obtained from a glioma patient treated with radiotherapy, temozolomide or both. In nucleotides, the CDR3 is TGTGCCAGCAGGGGACAGGGGAAGCCCTACAATGAGCAGTTCTTC. Its translation is CASRGQGKPYNEQFF.